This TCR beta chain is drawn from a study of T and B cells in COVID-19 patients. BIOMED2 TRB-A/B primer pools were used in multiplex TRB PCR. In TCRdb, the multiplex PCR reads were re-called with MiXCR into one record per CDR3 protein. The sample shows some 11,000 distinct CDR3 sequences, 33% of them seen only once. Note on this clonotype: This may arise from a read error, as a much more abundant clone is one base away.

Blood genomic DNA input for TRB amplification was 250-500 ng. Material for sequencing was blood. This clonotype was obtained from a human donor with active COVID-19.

CDR3 coding DNA: TGTGCCTGGAATGTACCTGTGGCGGGGGGGACAGATACGCAGTATTTT. Translation gives CAWNVPVAGGTDTQYF. The chain joins TRBV30 to TRBJ2-3; TRBD2 agrees at 9 bases. This CDR3 is built from 16 residues. J lost 3 bases, V lost 4 bases, and 11 bases had no gene match. The germline V gene encodes CDR1 GTSNPN and CDR2 SVGIG (reference sequence).